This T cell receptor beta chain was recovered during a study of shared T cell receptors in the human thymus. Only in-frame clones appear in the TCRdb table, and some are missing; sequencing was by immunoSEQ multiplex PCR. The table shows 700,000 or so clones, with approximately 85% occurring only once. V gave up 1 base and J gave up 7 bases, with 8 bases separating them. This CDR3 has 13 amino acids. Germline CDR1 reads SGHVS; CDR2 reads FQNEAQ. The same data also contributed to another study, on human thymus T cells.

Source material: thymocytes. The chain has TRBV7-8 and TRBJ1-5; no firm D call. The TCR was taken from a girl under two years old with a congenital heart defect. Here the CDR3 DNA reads TGTGCCAGCAGCTTAGGTGTCTTGCAGCCCCAGCATTTT. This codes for CASSLGVLQPQHF.